These 32 T cell receptor beta chains originate from one sample sequenced in a study of CD8 T cells in ankylosing spondylitis (dated by TCRdb to the late 2010s). Libraries were made using 5' RACE. Sequencer: Illumina HiSeq 2500. TCRdb handled the public reads itself, with Q25 trimming in fastp and clone calling in MiXCR, and kept productive beta chains. When rows share a CDR3 protein, they turn into one entry using the most common DNA and genes. The sample contains a few hundred thousand distinct CDR3 sequences, 11% of them found a single time. In total, the top ten clones hold 9.1% of the sample. Sequencing was carried out using blood, either unsorted or a sorted T cell fraction (not recorded which). These receptors were collected from a female donor with ankylosing spondylitis or in good health (not recorded which).

The chain combines TRBV12-3 or TRBV12-4 with TRBJ2-2; tentative D call: TRBD1 (6 bases). Trimming took off 9 bases at V and 6 bases at J, with 11 bases between the two ends. CDR3 length equals 12 residues. CDR3 loop: CASNRDSGELFF. The CDR3 coding sequence is TGTGCCAGTAACAGGGATTCCGGGGAGCTGTTTTTT.

This clonotype has just a few counts. As DNA, the CDR3 is TGTGCCTGGAAGGTAGACGGTCGATACGAGCAGTACTTC. The encoded protein is CAWKVDGRYEQYF. The V and J genes are TRBV30 and TRBJ2-7; D gene unclear. Germline-derived CDR1 and CDR2 are GTSNPN and SVGIG (reference sequence). V lost 4 bases, J lost 4 bases, and 14 bases lay in between. The CDR3 length is 13 residues.

The chain joins TRBV9 to TRBJ1-2, with 7 bases lining up with TRBD1. The CDR3 has 13 residues. Germline V gene sequence: CDR1 SGDLS, CDR2 YYNGEE. V lost 3 bases and J lost 8; bases outside the gene matches: 7. In nucleotides, the CDR3 is TGTGCCAGCAGCGCAACAGGGGCGGGAGGCTACACCTTC. Protein sequence: CASSATGAGGYTF.

This clonotype was recorded at least ten times. This sequence joins TRBV27 and TRBJ2-2; 7 bases are shared with TRBD1. With 4 bases clipped from V and 4 bases from J, the junction kept 6 bases outside the gene matches. The CDR3 sequence is 15 residues long. The V gene's germline CDR1 is MNHEY and CDR2 SMNVEV (reference sequence). The CDR3 loop reads CASSSGQWGTGELFF. DNA for the CDR3: TGTGCCAGCAGTTCGGGACAGTGGGGCACCGGGGAGCTGTTTTTT.

This clonotype was seen repeatedly, ten times or more. The V gene is TRBV20-1, the J gene TRBJ1-2; TRBD1 is a possible D gene (5 bases). The CDR3 runs 15 residues. Germline V lookup: CDR1 DFQATT, CDR2 SNEGSKA (reference sequence). Trimming removed 3 bases from V and 2 bases from J, with 16 bases in between. Here the CDR3 DNA reads TGCAGTGCTAGTGATCAGGGACGGCTCAACTATGGCTACACCTTC. It translates to CSASDQGRLNYGYTF.

Ten or more counts support this clonotype. V and J are TRBV3-1 and TRBJ2-1, with 7 nucleotides matching TRBD2. The germline CDR1 and CDR2 sequences are LGHDT and YNNKEL (reference sequence). Losses at the gene ends were 1 base for V and 10 bases for J; bases not matched to a gene: 10. The CDR3 extends over 15 amino acids. The CDR3 DNA reads TGTGCCAGCAGCCAAGGGCGGGGGTCCCTTAGGGAGCAGTTCTTC. This gives the protein CASSQGRGSLREQFF.

This clonotype was seen ten or more times. The chain carries TRBV7-2 and TRBJ1-6, with 7 bases lining up with TRBD1. Trimming at V came to 4 bases and at J to 10 bases, leaving 7 bases not matched to a gene. CDR3 length: 14 residues. The germline V gene encodes CDR1 SGHTA and CDR2 FQGNSA. In DNA form, the CDR3 reads TGTGCCAGCAGCTCCACGACAGGGAACTCACCCCTCCACTTT. Protein product: CASSSTTGNSPLHF. Full variable domain (remainder filled in from reference TRBV7-2 and TRBJ1-6): GAGVSQSPSNKVTEKGKDVELRCDPISGHTALYWYRQSLGQGLEFLIYFQGNSAPDKSGLPSDRFSAERTGGSVSTLTIQRTQQEDSAVYLCASSSTTGNSPLHFGNGTRLTVT.

The chain combines TRBV3-1 with TRBJ2-1; 8 bases map to TRBD2. The CDR3 spans 16 residues. The V gene's germline CDR1 is LGHDT and CDR2 YNNKEL (reference sequence). J lost 6 bases, V lost 4 bases, and 11 bases had no gene match. The CDR3 sequence: CASSPNPGLERNEQFF. For the CDR3, the DNA is TGTGCCAGCAGCCCCAACCCGGGACTAGAACGCAATGAGCAGTTCTTC.

In this sample, this clonotype turned up many times. The chain has TRBV5-1 and TRBJ2-1; 12 positions agree with TRBD2. V lost 4 bases, J lost 6 bases, and 5 bases stayed unmatched. CDR1 and CDR2 from the germline V gene are SGHRS and YFSETQ. The CDR3 extends over 15 amino acids. The CDR3 loop reads CASSLTSGGTNEQFF. The CDR3 DNA sequence: TGCGCCAGCAGCCTGACTAGCGGGGGAACCAATGAGCAGTTCTTC.

In the case of this clonotype: This clone may be a read error of a much larger clone one base away. This chain links TRBV5-1 with TRBJ2-1; perhaps D is TRBD1 or TRBD2 (7 bases each). The CDR3 sequence is 17 residues long. From germline, CDR1 is SGHRS and CDR2 YFSETQ. V was pared by 3 bases and J by 3 bases, with 19 bases between. The CDR3 spells CASSWDSPGGIYNEQFF. CDR3 in DNA: TGCGCCAGCAGCTGGGACAGCCCCGGGGGGATCTACAATGAGCAGTTCTTC.

The genes are TRBV7-6 and TRBJ2-6, with TRBD2 matching over 14 bases. The CDR3 loop spans 20 amino acids. CDR1 is SGHVS, CDR2 FNYEAQ, per germline. Trimming removed 1 base from V and 2 bases from J; junction bases left unmatched: 7. This CDR3 reads CASSLGTSGRRITGANVLTF. In nucleotides, the CDR3 is TGTGCCAGCAGCTTAGGGACTAGCGGGAGGAGGATAACTGGGGCCAACGTCCTGACTTTC.

This clonotype was seen a handful of times. The J gene is TRBJ2-7, the V gene TRBV7-3, with 8 nucleotides matching TRBD2. Trimming took 1 base from V and 3 from J; bases not matched to a gene: 11. This CDR3 comprises 17 residues. From germline, CDR1 is SGHTA and CDR2 FQGTGA. CDR3 sequence reads: CASSLKRGGGGNYEQYF. The CDR3 DNA follows: TGTGCCAGCAGCTTAAAACGGGGGGGCGGGGGCAACTACGAGCAGTACTTC.

A note on this clonotype: This sequence may be a read error, since a much larger clone differs from it by one base. This chain links TRBV20-1 with TRBJ1-2; D gene uncertain. In germline, CDR1 is DFQATT, CDR2 SNEGSKA (reference sequence). This CDR3 region has 8 residues. The CDR3 protein is CSATGDTF. The CDR3 DNA reads as TGCAGTGCTACTGGCGACACCTTC.

This clonotype was detected many times. This chain connects TRBV5-5 to TRBJ2-1; D is uncertain. From germline, CDR1 is SGHKS and CDR2 YYEKEE (reference sequence). Trimming stripped 4 bases from V and 2 bases from J, with 7 bases between. The CDR3 runs 13 residues. For the CDR3, the DNA is TGTGCCAGCAGCCCCGGGCCCTACAATGAGCAGTTCTTC. Residues: CASSPGPYNEQFF.

This clonotype was seen only a few times. V usage is TRBV7-2 and J usage is TRBJ1-2, with D possibly TRBD1 on 5 matching bases. V was pared by 5 bases and J by 5 bases, with 21 bases between. Germline V lookup: CDR1 SGHTA, CDR2 FQGNSA. The CDR3 extends over 16 amino acids. The CDR3 loop reads CASSPPGRGRSYGYTF. CDR3 DNA: TGTGCCAGCAGCCCCCCAGGAAGGGGTAGGAGTTATGGCTACACCTTC.

This clonotype has a count of ten or more. A junction boundary mismatches the germline segment, possibly from a read error. The V gene is TRBV5-1, the J gene TRBJ2-1; 10 bases line up with TRBD1. Per germline, CDR1 SGHRS and CDR2 YFSETQ. There are 13 residues in the CDR3. The CDR3 DNA reads as TGCGCCAGCACCTTGACAGGGGGCTTTGAGCAGTTCTTC. Protein product: CASTLTGGFEQFF. Looking up the rest from reference TRBV5-1 and TRBJ2-1 gives the full variable domain: KAGVTQTPRYLIKTRGQQVTLSCSPISGHRSVSWYQQTPGQGLQFLFEYFSETQRNKGNFPGRFSGRQFSNSRSEMNVSTLELGDSALYLCASTLTGGFEQFFGPGTRLTVL.

V usage is TRBV24-1 and J usage is TRBJ2-1, with D perhaps matching TRBD1 (5 bases). Trimming took 3 bases from V and 7 from J, leaving 12 bases between them. This CDR3 region has 14 residues. CDR1 and CDR2 (germline): KGHDR, SFDVKD. The CDR3 loop is CATSDRAGRNEQFF. The CDR3 coding sequence is TGTGCCACCAGTGATAGGGCAGGGCGGAATGAGCAGTTCTTC.

This clonotype showed up many times. The rearrangement joins TRBV5-1 to TRBJ2-7; D unresolved. The CDR3 consists of 12 residues. Trimming took 4 bases from V and 0 from J, leaving 5 bases between them. CDR1 is SGHRS, CDR2 YFSETQ, per germline. The CDR3 bases are TGCGCCAGCAGCCCTCCCTCCTACGAGCAGTACTTC. Translating it yields CASSPPSYEQYF.

This clonotype was counted ten times or more. The chain carries TRBV28 and TRBJ2-7; 12 bases match TRBD2. J was trimmed by 5 bases and V by 7 bases; bases with no gene match: 6. CDR3 length equals 14 residues. The germline CDR1 and CDR2 sequences are MDHEN and SYDVKM. CDR3 residues: CASNRRLAGDEQYF. The DNA for the CDR3 is TGTGCCAGCAACCGGAGACTAGCGGGAGACGAGCAGTACTTC. Full variable domain (remainder filled in from reference TRBV28 and TRBJ2-7): DVKVTQSSRYLVKRTGEKVFLECVQDMDHENMFWYRQDPGLGLRLIYFSYDVKMKEKGDIPEGYSVSREKKERFSLILESASTNQTSMYLCASNRRLAGDEQYFGPGTRLTVT.

V and J are TRBV20-1 and TRBJ1-2, with 7 bases identical to TRBD1. Trimming cost V 4 bases and J 5 bases; bases outside gene matches: 10. The CDR3 sequence is 14 residues long. In germline, CDR1 is DFQATT, CDR2 SNEGSKA (reference sequence). CDR3 DNA sequence: TGCAGTGCTACGAACCCGGGACAGTCTTATGGCTACACCTTC. As protein: CSATNPGQSYGYTF.

The rearrangement uses TRBV5-1 and TRBJ2-3, with D hard to call. V gave up 0 bases and J gave up 8 bases, with 7 bases separating them. The V gene's germline CDR1 is SGHRS and CDR2 YFSETQ. CDR3 length: 12 residues. CDR3 sequence: CASSLEPRTQYF. CDR3 in DNA: TGCGCCAGCAGCTTGGAACCCCGTACGCAGTATTTT. The full variable domain, with the rest looked up from reference TRBV5-1 and TRBJ2-3, is KAGVTQTPRYLIKTRGQQVTLSCSPISGHRSVSWYQQTPGQGLQFLFEYFSETQRNKGNFPGRFSGRQFSNSRSEMNVSTLELGDSALYLCASSLEPRTQYFGPGTRLTVL.

This clonotype was seen many times. The gene calls are TRBV20-1 and TRBJ2-1, with D hard to call. The V end was cut by 3 bases, the J end by 9 bases, with 12 bases between. The CDR3 consists of 12 residues. Germline CDR1 DFQATT, CDR2 SNEGSKA (reference sequence). CDR3 nucleotide sequence: TGCAGTGCTAGGGCCTTGGTAGGTGAGCAGTTCTTC. Protein sequence: CSARALVGEQFF.

This clonotype has at least ten counts. This chain connects TRBV28 to TRBJ2-1, with no clear D. CDR3 size: 11 residues. Trimming cost V 5 bases and J 5 bases, with 4 bases left between them. Germline V gives CDR1 MDHEN, CDR2 SYDVKM. Written as DNA, the CDR3 is TGTGCCAGCAGTCAAAACAATGAGCAGTTCTTC. Amino acids: CASSQNNEQFF.

This clonotype was recorded at least ten times. V gene TRBV5-5 combines with J gene TRBJ1-5; D is perhaps TRBD1 (5 bases). The CDR3 length is 12 residues. Looked up from germline, CDR1 is SGHKS and CDR2 is YYEKEE (reference sequence). Trimming removed 4 bases from V and 6 bases from J, with 8 bases in between. The CDR3 nucleotides read TGTGCCAGCAGCAGGAGGGGTCAGCCCCAGCATTTT. The encoded protein is CASSRRGQPQHF.

This clonotype was detected ten times or more. CDR3: CASSPPWGDLSGNTIYF. CDR3 coding DNA: TGTGCCAGCAGTCCGCCTTGGGGGGATCTCTCTGGAAACACCATATATTTT. The genes are TRBV6-1 and TRBJ1-3, with D possibly TRBD1 on 5 matching bases. V lost 5 bases and J lost 0, with 17 bases in between. The CDR3 consists of 17 residues. Germline V gene lookup returns CDR1 MNHNS and CDR2 SASEGT.

This clonotype showed up just a few times. DNA of the CDR3: TGTGCCAGCAGTCGGACAGGCGACGGCCCTAATGAGCAGTTCTTC. This gives the protein CASSRTGDGPNEQFF. The rearrangement links TRBV12-3 or TRBV12-4 to TRBJ2-1; 7 nucleotides agree with TRBD1. V trimming: 5 bases; J trimming: 7 bases; junction bases outside the gene matches: 11. The CDR3 has 15 amino acids.

In this sample, this clonotype turned up many times. The chain has TRBV10-2 and TRBJ2-7, with 9 bases aligning to TRBD2. Germline values: CDR1 WSHSY, CDR2 SAAADI. The CDR3 length is 15 residues. V shed 4 bases, J shed 4 bases, and the junction held 8 bases outside the gene matches. The CDR3 sequence is CASSVGTSIQYEQYF. CDR3 sequence (DNA): TGCGCCAGCAGTGTGGGGACTAGCATTCAGTACGAGCAGTACTTC.

This clonotype was seen at least ten times. The chain uses TRBV29-1 and TRBJ2-7; no clear D gene. CDR3 length: 13 residues. Between the trimmed V and J ends, which lost 3 bases and 0 bases, there was a span of 9 bases. In germline, CDR1 is SQVTM, CDR2 ANQGSEA. As DNA, the CDR3 is TGCAGCGTTGAGACGGGTAGCTCCTACGAGCAGTACTTC. This codes for CSVETGSSYEQYF.

This clonotype has at least ten counts. The chain has TRBV20-1 and TRBJ2-5; D is possibly TRBD1 (6 bases). Germline values: CDR1 DFQATT, CDR2 SNEGSKA (reference sequence). Trimming left V 6 bases short and J 2 bases short, with 10 bases between. CDR3 length: 12 amino acids. As DNA, the CDR3 is TGCAGTGCCCAGAGGGGGCAAGAGACCCAGTACTTC. Translated: CSAQRGQETQYF.

This clonotype was recorded at least ten times. J is TRBJ1-1 and V is TRBV6-5; a weak D match, TRBD1 (6 bases). V was cut by 2 bases and J by 3 bases, with 10 bases left in between. CDR1 and CDR2 (germline): MNHEY, SVGAGI. The CDR3 has 14 residues. Here the CDR3 reads CASSYRWGHTEAFF. The CDR3 DNA reads as TGTGCCAGCAGTTACCGGTGGGGGCACACTGAAGCTTTCTTT.

At least ten counts were recorded for this clonotype. The junction and the germline gene differ at one end; a read error may be behind it. V and J are TRBV10-3 and TRBJ2-5; D gene uncertain. This CDR3 contains 13 residues. CDR1 ENHRY and CDR2 SYGVKD come from the germline V gene. CDR3 in amino acids: CAIRDSLSESQYF. DNA of the CDR3: TGTGCCATCAGGGATTCGCTCTCAGAGAGCCAGTACTTC.

The rearrangement uses TRBV2 and TRBJ2-1; maybe TRBD2 (5 bases). The length of the CDR3 is 13 residues. Germline CDR1 reads SNHLY; CDR2 reads FYNNEI. V lost 8 bases and J lost 7, with 15 bases in between. Here the CDR3 reads CASARRWRNEQFF. The CDR3 nucleotides read TGTGCCAGCGCGAGGAGGTGGAGAAATGAGCAGTTCTTC.